The source of this TCR beta chain is a study of T cells in tumors after PD-1 blockade. Background on the study: Either cemiplimab 350 mg every 2 weeks or pembrolizumab 200 mg every 3 weeks was given. Some patients also took daily vismodegib 150 mg during anti-PD-1 treatment. Peripheral blood samples averaged roughly 40,000 unique clonotypes and roughly 110,000 templates.

This CDR3 spans 15 amino acids. CDR1 and CDR2 (germline): SSHAT, FNYEAQ (reference sequence). Points on this clone: Its antigen is not known. At one end the junction does not follow the germline gene, possibly because of a read error.

Study conclusions and caveats: Around two fifths of tumor TCR clonotypes were also found in blood.

Assay: immunoSEQ multiplex PCR; the TCRdb copy retains only in-frame clones and omits some. This table holds nearly 25,000 clones, 82% found once. The gene calls are TRBV7-7 and TRBJ2-2; D is unclear. This clonotype was sampled from a human donor with basal cell carcinoma. The starting material was PBMCs, obtained after anti-PD-1 treatment. CDR3 coding DNA: TGTGCTAGCAGCCTTGACAACCCAAACACCGGGGAGCTGTTTTTT. Amino acid sequence: CASSLDNPNTGELFF.